The 19 T cell receptor beta chains given below trace back to one sample, sequenced in a study of blood T cells in healthy people across ages. A sample-barcoded 5' primer and a J-beta primer mix were used in a second PCR of roughly 6 to 11 cycles. TCRdb analysed the 5' RACE reads with MiXCR anew, one entry per CDR3 protein. The sample lists around 690,000 distinct CDR3 sequences, about 54% occurring once. The sample taken for sequencing was blood. The receptors derive from a man aged 55 to 70 in good health.

V gene TRBV28 combines with J gene TRBJ2-7; TRBD1 is a possible D gene (6 bases). Deletions cut 5 bases from V and 0 bases from J, with 11 bases between. There are 14 residues in the CDR3. Germline-derived CDR1 and CDR2 are MDHEN and SYDVKM. The chain's CDR3 is CASSAGQISYEQYF. The CDR3 bases are TGTGCCAGCAGTGCAGGACAGATCTCCTACGAGCAGTACTTC.

The chain recombines TRBV20-1 with TRBJ2-1; perhaps TRBD1 as D (5 bases). Trimming removed 6 bases from V and 2 bases from J, with 17 bases in between. Per germline, CDR1 DFQATT and CDR2 SNEGSKA (reference sequence). The CDR3 is made up of 15 amino acids. The CDR3 region has the DNA TGCAGTGCCACGACCCTAGGACAACCCTACAATGAGCAGTTCTTC. It is translated as CSATTLGQPYNEQFF.

V is TRBV15 and J is TRBJ2-7; D remains ambiguous. V was shortened by 4 bases and J by 7 bases, with 17 bases between the two germline ends. Per the germline V gene, CDR1 is LNHNV and CDR2 is YYDKDF (reference sequence). This CDR3 contains 14 residues. This chain's CDR3 is CATSKMGSQLEQYF. In DNA form, the CDR3 reads TGTGCCACCAGCAAGATGGGCAGCCAGCTGGAGCAGTACTTC.

The rearrangement uses TRBV20-1 and TRBJ2-7; the match to TRBD1 covers 8 bases. Germline CDR1 reads DFQATT; CDR2 reads SNEGSKA (reference sequence). The CDR3 loop spans 15 amino acids. V shed 3 bases, J shed 0 bases, and the junction held 7 bases outside the gene matches. The CDR3 reads CSASARQGSSYEQYF. CDR3 nucleotide sequence: TGCAGTGCTAGTGCCCGACAGGGGAGCTCCTACGAGCAGTACTTC.

This clonotype was detected only a few times. V usage is TRBV20-1 and J usage is TRBJ1-1; tentative D call: TRBD1 (6 bases). The CDR3 consists of 15 residues. Trimming pared 6 bases from V and 0 bases from J, leaving 17 bases between. Per the germline V gene, CDR1 is DFQATT and CDR2 is SNEGSKA (reference sequence). CDR3 in DNA: TGCAGTGCCGACCCCAGCACAGGGTTGAACACTGAAGCTTTCTTT. Translated: CSADPSTGLNTEAFF.

This clonotype came up once. The chain joins TRBV6-2 or TRBV6-3 to TRBJ2-1; possible D gene TRBD2, 5 bases. Trimming pared 2 bases from V and 8 bases from J, leaving 13 bases between. Germline CDR1 and CDR2: MNHEY and SVGEGT. There are 14 residues in the CDR3. CDR3 amino acids: CASSYGPSRHEQFF. CDR3 coding DNA: TGTGCCAGCAGTTACGGGCCTAGCCGGCATGAGCAGTTCTTC.

This clonotype was seen a handful of times. The rearrangement links TRBV27 to TRBJ2-1; the match to TRBD2 covers 9 bases. The CDR3 has 14 amino acids. Germline trimming cut 6 bases from V and 8 bases from J; bases unmatched to any gene: 8. From germline, CDR1 is MNHEY and CDR2 SMNVEV (reference sequence). CDR3 DNA: TGTGCCAGCAGATCGCGGGAGGGGAGGGATGAGCAGTTCTTC. It encodes CASRSREGRDEQFF.

V gene TRBV6-1 combines with J gene TRBJ1-2, with a weak D call TRBD1 (5 bases). Trimming stripped 1 base from V and 2 bases from J, with 17 bases between. The CDR3 runs to 17 residues. Germline V gene sequence: CDR1 MNHNS, CDR2 SASEGT. CDR3 amino acids: CASSEVGRAPNNYGYTF. In DNA form, the CDR3 reads TGTGCCAGCAGTGAAGTGGGCAGGGCGCCGAACAACTATGGCTACACCTTC.

The V and J genes are TRBV2 and TRBJ1-2; possibly TRBD1 for D (6 bases). Trimming stripped 7 bases from V and 5 bases from J, with 17 bases between. Germline lookup yields CDR1 SNHLY and CDR2 FYNNEI. The CDR3 is 14 amino acids. CDR3 sequence: CASTMGGGFYGYTF. As DNA, the CDR3 is TGTGCCAGCACGATGGGGGGCGGATTTTATGGCTACACCTTC.

J is TRBJ2-3 and V is TRBV27; 7 bases map to TRBD1. The CDR3 has 15 residues. Germline V lookup: CDR1 MNHEY, CDR2 SMNVEV (reference sequence). J was trimmed by 1 base and V by 3 bases; bases with no gene match: 4. The CDR3 spells CASSFGQGGTDTQYF. CDR3 bases: TGTGCCAGCAGTTTCGGGCAGGGGGGCACAGATACGCAGTATTTT.

The chain links TRBV12-3 or TRBV12-4 to TRBJ1-1, with D unclear. The CDR3 length is 13 residues. Trimming took off 3 bases at V and 4 bases at J, with 9 bases between the two ends. Here the CDR3 DNA reads TGTGCCAGCAGTTTTAAGGAGAGCACTGAAGCTTTCTTT. Translation: CASSFKESTEAFF.

The chain couples TRBV5-1 to TRBJ1-6; possibly TRBD1 for D (6 bases). The V end was cut by 4 bases, the J end by 5 bases, with 13 bases between. CDR1 is SGHRS and CDR2 is YFSETQ in the germline V gene. This CDR3 spans 15 amino acids. CDR3 sequence: CASSAQGRHNSPLHF. CDR3 DNA sequence: TGCGCCAGCAGCGCACAGGGAAGACATAATTCACCCCTCCACTTT.

The genes are TRBV6-6 and TRBJ1-4; a possible D gene is TRBD1 (6 bases). The germline V gene encodes CDR1 MNHNY and CDR2 SVGAGI (reference sequence). Trimming took off 2 bases at V and 8 bases at J, with 15 bases between the two ends. This CDR3 contains 15 residues. The CDR3 DNA sequence: TGTGCCAGCAGTTACACGTCCAGAGGGGGGGAAAAACTGTTTTTT. Its protein is CASSYTSRGGEKLFF.

This sequence joins TRBV12-3 or TRBV12-4 and TRBJ2-3; 8 nucleotides line up with TRBD2. The junction had 9 bases not matched to a gene; V was cut back by 6 bases and J by 4 bases. The CDR3 consists of 15 residues. CDR3 nucleotides: TGTGCCAGCAGCGTCTTAGCGGGGATGCCAGATACGCAGTATTTT. Protein product: CASSVLAGMPDTQYF.

This chain connects TRBV5-1 to TRBJ2-1, with D possibly matching TRBD1 (5 bases). The germline CDR1 and CDR2 sequences are SGHRS and YFSETQ. V lost 2 bases, J lost 10 bases, and 16 bases lay in between. This CDR3 comprises 14 residues. In nucleotides, the CDR3 is TGCGCCAGCAGCTTCGGACAAGAATTCGGCGAGCAGTTCTTC. It specifies CASSFGQEFGEQFF.

This clonotype was picked up a small number of times. Germline is not matched at one junction end, which may reflect a read error. The chain joins TRBV2 to TRBJ2-4; TRBD2 matches 11 bases. The J call is in doubt because the DNA end fits TRBJ2-5 better. The CDR3 spans 15 residues. Germline CDR1 and CDR2: SNHLY and FYNNEI. CDR3 loop: CASSGASGGSETQYF. CDR3 nucleotide sequence: TGTGCTAGCAGTGGGGCTAGCGGGGGGAGTGAGACCCAGTACTTC.

This clonotype was counted once. V and J are TRBV12-3 or TRBV12-4 and TRBJ2-3; the D is unclear. The CDR3 runs 13 residues. Between the trimmed V and J ends, which lost 7 bases and 1 base, there was a span of 9 bases. The DNA for the CDR3 is TGTGCCAGCACTCAGGCCGGCACAGATACGCAGTATTTT. This translates into CASTQAGTDTQYF.

CDR3 sequence reads: CASKTGTVQETQYF. The CDR3 DNA follows: TGTGCCAGCAAGACCGGGACAGTCCAAGAGACCCAGTACTTC. The V gene is TRBV6-5, the J gene TRBJ2-5, with TRBD1 identical over 7 bases. Germline assignment: CDR1 MNHEY and CDR2 SVGAGI. V lost 7 bases and J lost 1; bases outside the gene matches: 6. The CDR3 consists of 14 residues.

J is TRBJ2-3 and V is TRBV12-3 or TRBV12-4; D unclear. CDR3 length: 13 residues. V lost 6 bases and J lost 4, with 11 bases in between. DNA for the CDR3: TGTGCCAGCAGAGGAGTCGGGTCAGATACGCAGTATTTT. As protein: CASRGVGSDTQYF.